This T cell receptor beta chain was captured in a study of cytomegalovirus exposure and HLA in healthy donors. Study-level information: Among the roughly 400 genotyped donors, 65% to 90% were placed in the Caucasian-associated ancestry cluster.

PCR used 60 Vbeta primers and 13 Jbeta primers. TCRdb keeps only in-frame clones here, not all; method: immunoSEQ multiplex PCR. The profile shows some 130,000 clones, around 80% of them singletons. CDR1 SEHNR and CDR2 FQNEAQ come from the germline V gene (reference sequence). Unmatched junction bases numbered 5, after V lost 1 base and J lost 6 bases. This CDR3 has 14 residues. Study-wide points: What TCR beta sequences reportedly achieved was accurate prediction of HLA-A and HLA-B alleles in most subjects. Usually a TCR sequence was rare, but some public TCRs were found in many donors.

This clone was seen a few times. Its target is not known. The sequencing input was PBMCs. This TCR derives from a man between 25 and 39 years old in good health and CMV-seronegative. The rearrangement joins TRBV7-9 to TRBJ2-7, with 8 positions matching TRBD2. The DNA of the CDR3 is TGTGCCAGCAGCTTAGGCAGCGGGAGCGGCGAGCAGTACTTC. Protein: CASSLGSGSGEQYF.